This passage covers 27 T cell receptor beta chains from one sample sequenced in a study of T-cell memory formation after mild COVID-19. In TCRdb, the 5' RACE reads were re-called with MiXCR into one record per CDR3 protein. This table has around 300,000 distinct CDR3 sequences, roughly 13% appearing once. Specimen: PBMCs or a T cell subset sorted from them (not recorded which). The receptors were sampled from a man aged 18-30 years who had mild COVID-19 (a few samples of this study predate the infection). Cell type and time point are not known.

CDR3 amino acids: CASSLRPGQYV. The CDR3 region has the DNA TGTGCCAGCAGTTTAAGACCTGGGCAGTACGTC. The V and J genes are TRBV27 and TRBJ2-7; no clear D. CDR3 size: 11 residues. Germline lookup yields CDR1 MNHEY and CDR2 SMNVEV (reference sequence). V shed 2 bases and J shed 9 bases, with 8 bases lying between them.

This chain joins TRBV7-2 and TRBJ1-2; D remains unclear. Trimming stripped 5 bases from V and 9 bases from J, with 16 bases between. Germline V gives CDR1 SGHTA, CDR2 FQGNSA. The CDR3 totals 13 residues. CDR3 DNA sequence: TGTGCCAGCAGCCAGAGTCCCGTTTACCGCTACACCTTC. Translation: CASSQSPVYRYTF.

This clonotype was counted only a few times. This chain uses TRBV12-3 or TRBV12-4 with TRBJ2-3, with 8 bases that match TRBD2. With 6 bases clipped from V and 5 bases from J, the junction kept 10 bases outside the gene matches. CDR3 length: 15 amino acids. CDR3 region: CASRPTGGRIDTQYF. The CDR3 nucleotides read TGTGCCAGCAGACCAACGGGGGGGCGGATAGATACGCAGTATTTT.

The chain links TRBV4-1 to TRBJ2-1, with D tentatively TRBD2 (6 bases). V lost 3 bases and J 4 bases, leaving 16 bases between the germline ends. The CDR3 sequence is 16 residues long. The germline CDR1 and CDR2 sequences are MGHRA and YSYEKL. Written as DNA, the CDR3 is TGCGCCAGCAGCCAGCTGGGACTCGGAAGTTACAATGAGCAGTTCTTC. It is translated as CASSQLGLGSYNEQFF.

At least ten counts were recorded for this clonotype. V gene TRBV6-2 or TRBV6-3 combines with J gene TRBJ2-3; 7 positions agree with TRBD1. Trimming took 0 bases from V and 4 from J; bases not matched to a gene: 1. Germline V gene lookup returns CDR1 MNHEY and CDR2 SVGEGT. CDR3 length: 14 amino acids. CDR3 residues: CASSYSTGADTQYF. CDR3 nucleotides: TGTGCCAGCAGTTACTCTACAGGGGCAGATACGCAGTATTTT.

This clonotype was observed a handful of times. The V call is TRBV4-2, the J call TRBJ2-2, with TRBD1 identical over 8 bases. Unmatched junction bases numbered 4, after V lost 4 bases and J lost 0 bases. The germline V gene encodes CDR1 LGHNA and CDR2 YNFKEQ. This CDR3 is 16 amino acids long. The CDR3: CASSPGTGPNTGELFF. The CDR3, as DNA: TGTGCCAGCAGCCCAGGGACAGGTCCGAACACCGGGGAGCTGTTTTTT.

This chain links TRBV14 with TRBJ2-6; no reliable D call. The CDR3 extends over 14 amino acids. CDR1 and CDR2 from the germline V gene are SGHDN and FVKESK. Trimming stripped 5 bases from V and 2 bases from J, with 7 bases between. CDR3 bases: TGTGCCAGCAGCTCTTTCACTGGGGCCAACGTCCTGACTTTC. Translating gives CASSSFTGANVLTF.

This clonotype was seen many times. The chain is built from TRBV3-1 and TRBJ1-6; unclear D gene. The CDR3 contains 14 residues. Trimming pared 2 bases from V and 6 bases from J, leaving 8 bases between. Germline values: CDR1 LGHDT, CDR2 YNNKEL (reference sequence). DNA for the CDR3: TGTGCCAGCAGCCAAATGACGGGTAATTCACCCCTCCACTTT. Amino acids: CASSQMTGNSPLHF.

J is TRBJ1-1 and V is TRBV5-5, with 9 bases matching TRBD1. The CDR3 contains 17 residues. The V segment lost 3 bases and the J segment 1 base; nucleotides outside the gene matches: 10. Germline lookup yields CDR1 SGHKS and CDR2 YYEKEE (reference sequence). The DNA for the CDR3 is TGTGCCAGCAGCTGGGCACAGGGGGCCGGGCAGAACACTGAAGCTTTCTTT. Translating it yields CASSWAQGAGQNTEAFF. Full variable domain (missing parts from reference TRBV5-5 and TRBJ1-1): DAGVTQSPTHLIKTRGQQVTLRCSPISGHKSVSWYQQVLGQGPQFIFQYYEKEERGRGNFPDRFSARQFPNYSSELNVNALLLGDSALYLCASSWAQGAGQNTEAFFGQGTRLTVV.

This clonotype was observed a few times. J is TRBJ1-2 and V is TRBV4-2; D may be TRBD1 (5 bases). V lost 7 bases, J lost 3 bases, and 15 bases lay in between. Germline values: CDR1 LGHNA, CDR2 YNFKEQ. The CDR3 consists of 14 residues. The CDR3 bases are TGTGCCAGCACCCGGGGCGAGGCAGACTATGGCTACACCTTC. Translated, it gives CASTRGEADYGYTF.

The CDR3 bases are TGCAGTGCTGAACGGACTAGCGGCTTCACAGATACGCAGTATTTT. Protein sequence: CSAERTSGFTDTQYF. This sequence joins TRBV20-1 and TRBJ2-3; 10 bases agree with TRBD2. The CDR3 consists of 15 residues. CDR1 is DFQATT and CDR2 is SNEGSKA in the germline V gene (reference sequence). Losses at the gene ends were 5 bases for V and 2 bases for J; bases not matched to a gene: 7.

The chain uses TRBV7-2 and TRBJ2-2; 8 nucleotides align to TRBD1. Germline V gene sequence: CDR1 SGHTA, CDR2 FQGNSA. This CDR3 has 15 residues. The V segment lost 0 bases and the J segment 7 bases; nucleotides outside the gene matches: 4. As DNA, the CDR3 is TGTGCCAGCAGCTTAGCAGCAGGGGGCGGCGGGGAGCTGTTTTTT. Amino acid sequence: CASSLAAGGGGELFF.

The chain is built from TRBV4-1 and TRBJ2-2; perhaps TRBD2 as D (6 bases). In germline, CDR1 is MGHRA, CDR2 YSYEKL. Trimming stripped 0 bases from V and 4 bases from J, with 18 bases between. CDR3 length: 18 amino acids. This chain's CDR3 is CASSQDPWSGGSTGELFF. CDR3 in DNA: TGCGCCAGCAGCCAAGATCCTTGGTCCGGAGGGAGCACCGGGGAGCTGTTTTTT.

This clonotype came up many times. The chain links TRBV6-5 to TRBJ2-1; D possibly uses TRBD1 or TRBD2 (5 bases each). Germline loops: CDR1 MNHEY, CDR2 SVGAGI. There are 16 residues in the CDR3. The V and J ends lost 6 bases and 0 bases respectively, with 15 bases between them. The CDR3 DNA follows: TGTGCCAGCAGATACGGGACGGGGCGCTCCTACAATGAGCAGTTCTTC. This sequence encodes CASRYGTGRSYNEQFF.

The CDR3: CASSAPGQPDYEQYF. The CDR3 DNA sequence: TGTGCCAGCAGTGCTCCGGGACAGCCAGACTACGAGCAGTACTTC. The V call is TRBV12-3 or TRBV12-4, the J call TRBJ2-7, with 7 bases matching TRBD1. V lost 5 bases, J lost 3 bases, and 10 bases stayed unmatched. CDR3 length: 15 amino acids.

In this sample, this clonotype turned up many times. The chain links TRBV24-1 to TRBJ2-2, with D unresolved. V lost 0 bases, J lost 6 bases, and 16 bases lay in between. CDR3 length: 17 residues. In germline, CDR1 is KGHDR, CDR2 SFDVKD. The DNA for the CDR3 is TGTGCCACCAGTGATTTGCAAGGTCGGCCTGAAGCCGGGGAGCTGTTTTTT. This sequence encodes CATSDLQGRPEAGELFF.

This sequence joins TRBV5-4 and TRBJ2-1, with a possible D match to TRBD2 (7 bases). V lost 0 bases and J 3 bases, leaving 16 bases between the germline ends. The CDR3 is 17 amino acids. The germline V gene encodes CDR1 SGHNT and CDR2 YYREEE (reference sequence). CDR3 region: CASSLDGGGASYNEQFF. DNA of the CDR3: TGTGCCAGCAGCTTGGACGGCGGGGGCGCCAGCTACAATGAGCAGTTCTTC.

This chain joins TRBV2 and TRBJ2-7; D call uncertain. The length of the CDR3 is 15 residues. Looked up from germline, CDR1 is SNHLY and CDR2 is FYNNEI. The V end was cut by 6 bases, the J end by 0 bases, with 15 bases between. CDR3 sequence (DNA): TGTGCCAGCAGCGACATGCGACACCCCTCCTACGAGCAGTACTTC. It encodes CASSDMRHPSYEQYF. Combining the CDR3 with reference TRBV2 and TRBJ2-7 gives the whole variable domain EPEVTQTPSHQVTQMGQEVILRCVPISNHLYFYWYRQILGQKVEFLVSFYNNEISEKSEIFDDQFSVERPDGSNFTLKIRSTKLEDSAMYFCASSDMRHPSYEQYFGPGTRLTVT.

V gene TRBV11-2 combines with J gene TRBJ2-2; no clear D. The V and J ends lost 7 bases and 0 bases respectively, with 15 bases between them. CDR3 length equals 16 residues. In germline, CDR1 is SGHAT, CDR2 FQNNGV. This CDR3 reads CASIWSPTTNTGELFF. CDR3 in DNA: TGTGCCAGCATTTGGTCACCCACTACGAACACCGGGGAGCTGTTTTTT.

The chain is built from TRBV12-3 or TRBV12-4 and TRBJ2-5; D is ambiguous. V gave up 1 base and J gave up 4 bases, with 13 bases separating them. CDR3 size: 15 residues. The CDR3 region is CASSLDGMSAETQYF. The CDR3 DNA reads as TGTGCCAGCAGTTTAGACGGAATGTCCGCAGAGACCCAGTACTTC.

This clonotype was seen a handful of times. This chain connects TRBV6-2 or TRBV6-3 to TRBJ2-1; 9 bases line up with TRBD2. The CDR3 totals 17 residues. Trimming took 3 bases from V and 5 from J; bases not matched to a gene: 11. Germline V gene lookup returns CDR1 MNHEY and CDR2 SVGEGT. The CDR3 coding sequence is TGTGCCAGCAGTTATCTTCCGACTAGCGGTATAAACAATGAGCAGTTCTTC. As protein: CASSYLPTSGINNEQFF.

At least ten counts were recorded for this clonotype. The chain recombines TRBV7-2 with TRBJ2-3; D may correspond to TRBD1 or TRBD2 (7 bases each). V lost 3 bases, J lost 4 bases, and 17 bases lay in between. From germline, CDR1 is SGHTA and CDR2 FQGNSA. This CDR3 region has 16 residues. The CDR3 sequence: CASSFGPGGAADTQYF. The CDR3 bases are TGTGCCAGCAGCTTCGGCCCAGGGGGGGCCGCAGATACGCAGTATTTT.

The V call is TRBV20-1, the J call TRBJ1-5; TRBD1 is a possible D gene (5 bases). Trimming left V 6 bases short and J 4 bases short, with 13 bases between. Germline CDR1 is DFQATT and CDR2 is SNEGSKA (reference sequence). The CDR3 is made up of 13 amino acids. CDR3 sequence: CSAPGEGNQPQHF. CDR3 bases: TGCAGTGCCCCGGGGGAGGGAAATCAGCCCCAGCATTTT.

There are many counts of this clonotype. The J gene is TRBJ2-3, the V gene TRBV5-1; TRBD1 agrees at 7 bases. Germline-derived CDR1 and CDR2 are SGHRS and YFSETQ. The trim removed 4 bases at V and 2 bases at J, leaving 4 bases unmatched. The CDR3 has 14 amino acids. The CDR3 region has the DNA TGCGCCAGCAGCCCCGGACAGGACACAGATACGCAGTATTTT. Translation gives CASSPGQDTDTQYF.

The sample holds a few counts of this clonotype. This chain links TRBV6-2 or TRBV6-3 with TRBJ2-1; D is possibly TRBD1 (5 bases). The CDR3 covers 14 residues. Germline assignment: CDR1 MNHEY and CDR2 SVGEGT. Trimming took 11 bases from V and 5 from J, leaving 19 bases between them. In DNA, the CDR3 is TGTGCCCCCAAGGGGTCCCCGATTGACAATGAGCAGTTCTTC. Translating gives CAPKGSPIDNEQFF.

This chain joins TRBV9 and TRBJ1-1; D not certain. CDR3 length: 14 residues. V lost 4 bases to trimming and J lost 3 bases, with 13 bases between them. CDR1 is SGDLS, CDR2 YYNGEE, per germline. CDR3 in amino acids: CASSTGIRDTEAFF. CDR3 bases: TGTGCCAGCAGCACGGGAATTCGGGACACTGAAGCTTTCTTT.

This chain uses TRBV10-3 with TRBJ2-5; 9 bases match TRBD1. The V gene's germline CDR1 is ENHRY and CDR2 SYGVKD. Trimming took 10 bases from V and 5 from J; bases not matched to a gene: 8. The CDR3 has 13 residues. The CDR3 DNA sequence: TGTGCCACCCGGGACAGGGAAGGGGAGACCCAGTACTTC. Its protein is CATRDREGETQYF.